This T cell receptor beta chain was recorded in a study of Ad26.COV2.S vaccination and SARS-CoV-2 variants. For the study at large: Ad26.COV2.S given intramuscularly, once or twice 56 days apart.

As regards this clone: Antigen unknown.

Points from the study as a whole: Comparability of non-spike TCR breadth was observed across vaccine and placebo recipients.

Described treatment: roughly 19 received Ad26.COV2.S at low or high dose, single or two shots; 5 received placebo; per-sample allocation not given. Sampling happened 63 days after the first vaccine or placebo injection. Boston provided a donor who was an adult aged 18-55 years. TCRdb keeps only in-frame clones here, not all; method: immunoSEQ multiplex PCR. This sample carries roughly 500,000 clones, roughly 89% of them seen once, and the ten largest clones take about 13%. This TCR derives from a person between 18 and 60 years old who received the Ad26.COV2.S COVID-19 vaccine or a placebo. Specimen: peripheral blood, collected in a trial of Ad26.COV2.S vaccine versus placebo.

The CDR3 region is CASSLASGRTDTQYF. The CDR3 nucleotides are TGTGCCAGCAGCCTTGCAAGCGGGAGGACAGATACGCAGTATTTT. The J gene is TRBJ2-3, the V gene TRBV3-1 (or the pseudogene TRBV3-2); 9 positions match TRBD2. CDR1 is LGHDT, CDR2 YNNKEL, per germline (reference sequence). The CDR3 runs to 15 residues. The V gene end was trimmed by 4 bases and the J gene end by 3 bases; junction bases not matched to a gene: 5.